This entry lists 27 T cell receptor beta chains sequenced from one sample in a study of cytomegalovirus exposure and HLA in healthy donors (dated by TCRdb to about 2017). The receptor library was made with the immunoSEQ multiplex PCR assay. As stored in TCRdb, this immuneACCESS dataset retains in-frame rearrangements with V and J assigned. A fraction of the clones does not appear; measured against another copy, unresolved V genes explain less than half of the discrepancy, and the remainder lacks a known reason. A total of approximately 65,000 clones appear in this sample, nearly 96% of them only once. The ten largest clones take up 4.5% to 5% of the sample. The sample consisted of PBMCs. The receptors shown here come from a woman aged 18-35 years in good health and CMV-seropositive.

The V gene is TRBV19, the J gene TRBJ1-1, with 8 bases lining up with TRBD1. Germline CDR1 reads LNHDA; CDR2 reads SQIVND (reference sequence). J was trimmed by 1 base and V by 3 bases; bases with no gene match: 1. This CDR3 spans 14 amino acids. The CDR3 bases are TGTGCCAGTAGTATTGACAGGGGGAACACTGAAGCTTTCTTT. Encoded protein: CASSIDRGNTEAFF.

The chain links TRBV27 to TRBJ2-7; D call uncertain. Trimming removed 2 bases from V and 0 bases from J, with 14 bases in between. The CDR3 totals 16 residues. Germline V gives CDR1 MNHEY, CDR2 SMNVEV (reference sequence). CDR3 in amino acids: CASSLNYQRSSYEQYF. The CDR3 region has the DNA TGTGCCAGCAGTTTAAATTATCAAAGGAGCTCCTACGAGCAGTACTTC.

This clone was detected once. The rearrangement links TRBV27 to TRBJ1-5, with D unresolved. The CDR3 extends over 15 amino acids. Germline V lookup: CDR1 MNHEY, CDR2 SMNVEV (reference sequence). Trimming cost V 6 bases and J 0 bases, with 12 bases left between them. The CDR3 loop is CASRLAGASNQPQHF. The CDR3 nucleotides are TGTGCCAGCAGATTAGCAGGCGCTAGCAATCAGCCCCAGCATTTT.

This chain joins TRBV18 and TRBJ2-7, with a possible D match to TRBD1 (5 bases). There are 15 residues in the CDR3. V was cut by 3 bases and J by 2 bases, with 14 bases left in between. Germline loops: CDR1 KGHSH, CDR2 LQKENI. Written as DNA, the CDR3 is TGTGCCAGCTCACCTGGTACGCAGGGCCCCTACGAGCAGTACTTC. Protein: CASSPGTQGPYEQYF.

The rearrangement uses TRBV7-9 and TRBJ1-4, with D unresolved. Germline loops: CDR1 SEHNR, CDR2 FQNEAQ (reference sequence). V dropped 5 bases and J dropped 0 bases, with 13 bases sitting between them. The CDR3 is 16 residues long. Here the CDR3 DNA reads TGTGCCAGCAGCCCCGGGTCCTGGCCAACTAATGAAAAACTGTTTTTT. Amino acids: CASSPGSWPTNEKLFF.

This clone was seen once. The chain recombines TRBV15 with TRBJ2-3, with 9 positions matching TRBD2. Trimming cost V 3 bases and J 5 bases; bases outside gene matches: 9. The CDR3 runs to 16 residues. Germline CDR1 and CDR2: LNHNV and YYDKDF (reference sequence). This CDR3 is CATSSGGGRALDTQYF. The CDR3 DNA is TGTGCCACCAGCAGTGGTGGCGGGAGGGCTCTAGATACGCAGTATTTT.

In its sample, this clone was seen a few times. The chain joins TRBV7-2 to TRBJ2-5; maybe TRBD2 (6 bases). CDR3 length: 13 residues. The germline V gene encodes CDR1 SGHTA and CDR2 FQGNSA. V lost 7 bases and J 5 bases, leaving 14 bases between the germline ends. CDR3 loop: CASTPIGGETQYF. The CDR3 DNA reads TGTGCCAGCACCCCAATAGGAGGGGAGACCCAGTACTTC.

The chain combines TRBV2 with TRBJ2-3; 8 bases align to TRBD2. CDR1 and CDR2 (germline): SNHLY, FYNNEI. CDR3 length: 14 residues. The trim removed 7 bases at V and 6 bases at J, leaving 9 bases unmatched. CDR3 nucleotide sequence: TGTGCCAGCATTAAGCGGGAGATGGGTGATACGCAGTATTTT. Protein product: CASIKREMGDTQYF.

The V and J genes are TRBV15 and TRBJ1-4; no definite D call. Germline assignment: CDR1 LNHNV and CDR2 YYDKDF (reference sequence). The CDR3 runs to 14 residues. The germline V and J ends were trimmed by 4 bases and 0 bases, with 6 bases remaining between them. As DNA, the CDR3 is TGTGCCACCAGCAAAACAGCAACTAATGAAAAACTGTTTTTT. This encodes CATSKTATNEKLFF.

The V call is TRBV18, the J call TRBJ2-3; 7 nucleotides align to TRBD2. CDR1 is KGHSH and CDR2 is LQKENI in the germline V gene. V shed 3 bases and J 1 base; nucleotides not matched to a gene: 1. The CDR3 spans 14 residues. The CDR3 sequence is CASSPSGGTDTQYF. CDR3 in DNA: TGTGCCAGCTCACCCAGCGGGGGCACAGATACGCAGTATTTT.

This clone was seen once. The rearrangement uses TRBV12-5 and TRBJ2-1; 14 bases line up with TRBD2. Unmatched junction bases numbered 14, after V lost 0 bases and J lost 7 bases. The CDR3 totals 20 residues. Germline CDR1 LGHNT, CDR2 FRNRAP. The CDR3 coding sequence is TGTGCTAGTGGTTTGGTACCCGGCGGGACTAGCGGGAGAGGTGGTAATGAGCAGTTCTTC. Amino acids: CASGLVPGGTSGRGGNEQFF.

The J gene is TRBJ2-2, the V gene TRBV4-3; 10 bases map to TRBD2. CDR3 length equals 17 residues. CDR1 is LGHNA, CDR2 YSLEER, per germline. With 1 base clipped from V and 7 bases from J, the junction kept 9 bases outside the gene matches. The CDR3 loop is CASSQVALAGAVGELFF. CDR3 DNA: TGCGCCAGCAGCCAAGTAGCTCTAGCGGGAGCGGTCGGGGAGCTGTTTTTT.

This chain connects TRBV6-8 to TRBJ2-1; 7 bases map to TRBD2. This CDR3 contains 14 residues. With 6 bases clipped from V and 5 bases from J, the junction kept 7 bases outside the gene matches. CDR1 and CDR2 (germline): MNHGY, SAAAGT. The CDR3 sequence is CASRGLSGHNEQFF. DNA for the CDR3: TGTGCCAGCAGAGGTCTTAGCGGGCACAATGAGCAGTTCTTC.

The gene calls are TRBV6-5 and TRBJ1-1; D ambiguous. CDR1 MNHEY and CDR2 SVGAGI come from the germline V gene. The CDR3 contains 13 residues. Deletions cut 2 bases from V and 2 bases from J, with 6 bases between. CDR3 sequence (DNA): TGTGCCAGCAGTTACAGAGGCAACACTGAAGCTTTCTTT. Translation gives CASSYRGNTEAFF.

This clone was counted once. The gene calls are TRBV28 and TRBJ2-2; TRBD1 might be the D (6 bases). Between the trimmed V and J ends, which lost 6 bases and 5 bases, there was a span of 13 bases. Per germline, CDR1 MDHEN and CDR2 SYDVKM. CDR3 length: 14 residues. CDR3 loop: CASRTGSRTGELFF. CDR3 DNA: TGTGCCAGCAGAACAGGGAGTCGGACCGGGGAGCTGTTTTTT.

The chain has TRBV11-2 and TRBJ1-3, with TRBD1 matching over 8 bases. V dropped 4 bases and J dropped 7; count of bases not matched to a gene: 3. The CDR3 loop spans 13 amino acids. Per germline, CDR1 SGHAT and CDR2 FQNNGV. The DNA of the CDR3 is TGTGCCAGCAGCTCAAACAGGGGGAACACCATATATTTT. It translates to CASSSNRGNTIYF. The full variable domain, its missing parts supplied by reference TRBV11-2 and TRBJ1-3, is EAGVAQSPRYKIIEKRQSVAFWCNPISGHATLYWYQQILGQGPKLLIQFQNNGVVDDSQLPKDRFSAERLKGVDSTLKIQPAKLEDSAVYLCASSSNRGNTIYFGEGSWLTVV.

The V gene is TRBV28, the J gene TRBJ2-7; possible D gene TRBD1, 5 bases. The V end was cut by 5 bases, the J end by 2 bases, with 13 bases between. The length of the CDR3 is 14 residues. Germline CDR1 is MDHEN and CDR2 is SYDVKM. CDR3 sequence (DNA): TGTGCCAGCAGTCGAGTGGGGCTCCCCTACGAGCAGTACTTC. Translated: CASSRVGLPYEQYF.

The CDR3 DNA follows: TGCGCCAGCAGCCAAGGATTCGGGGAGCAACCTACCTTGAACACTGAAGCTTTCTTT. This codes for CASSQGFGEQPTLNTEAFF. The chain employs TRBV4-1 and TRBJ1-1; D remains unclear. The ends were cut back, 1 base at V and 0 bases at J, with 21 bases in the middle. From germline, CDR1 is MGHRA and CDR2 YSYEKL. This CDR3 is built from 19 residues.

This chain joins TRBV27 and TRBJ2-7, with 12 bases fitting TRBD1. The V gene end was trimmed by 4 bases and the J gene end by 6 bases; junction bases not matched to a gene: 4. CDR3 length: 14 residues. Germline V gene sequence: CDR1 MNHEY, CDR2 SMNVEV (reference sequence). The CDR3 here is CASSSAGQGAEQYF. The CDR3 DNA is TGTGCCAGCAGTTCCGCGGGACAGGGGGCCGAGCAGTACTTC.

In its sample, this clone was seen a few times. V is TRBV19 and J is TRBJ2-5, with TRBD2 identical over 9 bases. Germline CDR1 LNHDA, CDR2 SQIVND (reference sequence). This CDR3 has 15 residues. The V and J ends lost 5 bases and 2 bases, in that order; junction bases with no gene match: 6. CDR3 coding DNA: TGTGCCAGTAGTCTTAGCGGGAGTTTACAAGAGACCCAGTACTTC. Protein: CASSLSGSLQETQYF. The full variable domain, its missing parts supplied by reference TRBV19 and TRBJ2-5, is DGGITQSPKYLFRKEGQNVTLSCEQNLNHDAMYWYRQDPGQGLRLIYYSQIVNDFQKGDIAEGYSVSREKKESFPLTVTSAQKNPTAFYLCASSLSGSLQETQYFGPGTRLLVL.

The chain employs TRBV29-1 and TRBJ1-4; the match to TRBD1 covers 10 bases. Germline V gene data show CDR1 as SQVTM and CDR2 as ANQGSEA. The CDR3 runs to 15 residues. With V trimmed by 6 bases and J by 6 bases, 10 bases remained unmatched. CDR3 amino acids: CSVGSPGQGYEKLFF. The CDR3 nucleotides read TGCAGCGTGGGGAGCCCGGGACAGGGGTATGAAAAACTGTTTTTT.

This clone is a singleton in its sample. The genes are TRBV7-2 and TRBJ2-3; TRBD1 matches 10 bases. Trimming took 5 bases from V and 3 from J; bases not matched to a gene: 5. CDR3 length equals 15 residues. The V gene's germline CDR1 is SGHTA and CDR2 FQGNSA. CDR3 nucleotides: TGTGCCAGCAGCGTGGACAGGGGGGGGACAGATACGCAGTATTTT. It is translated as CASSVDRGGTDTQYF.

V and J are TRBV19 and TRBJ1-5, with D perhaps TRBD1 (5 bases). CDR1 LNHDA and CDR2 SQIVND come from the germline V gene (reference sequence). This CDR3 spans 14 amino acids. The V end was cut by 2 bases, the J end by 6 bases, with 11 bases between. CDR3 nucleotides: TGTGCCAGTAGTATAAGGGGTTTTGGTCAGCCCCAGCATTTT. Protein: CASSIRGFGQPQHF.

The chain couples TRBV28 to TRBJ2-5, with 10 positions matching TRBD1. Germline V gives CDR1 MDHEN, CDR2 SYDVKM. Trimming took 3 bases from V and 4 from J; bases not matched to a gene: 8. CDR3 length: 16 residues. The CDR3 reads CASSFLGQGMGETQYF. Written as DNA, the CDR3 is TGTGCCAGCAGTTTCCTGGGACAGGGGATGGGAGAGACCCAGTACTTC.

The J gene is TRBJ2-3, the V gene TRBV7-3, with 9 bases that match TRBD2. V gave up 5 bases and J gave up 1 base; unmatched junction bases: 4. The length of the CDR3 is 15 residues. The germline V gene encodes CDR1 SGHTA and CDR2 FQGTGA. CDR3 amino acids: CASSVAGAGTDTQYF. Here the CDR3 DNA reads TGTGCCAGCAGCGTAGCGGGAGCGGGCACAGATACGCAGTATTTT.

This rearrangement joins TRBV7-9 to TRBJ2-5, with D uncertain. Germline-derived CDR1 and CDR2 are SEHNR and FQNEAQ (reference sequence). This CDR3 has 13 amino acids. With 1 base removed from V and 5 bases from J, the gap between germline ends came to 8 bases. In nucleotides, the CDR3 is TGTGCCAGCAGCTTAGGGCTGGAGGAGACCCAGTACTTC. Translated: CASSLGLEETQYF.

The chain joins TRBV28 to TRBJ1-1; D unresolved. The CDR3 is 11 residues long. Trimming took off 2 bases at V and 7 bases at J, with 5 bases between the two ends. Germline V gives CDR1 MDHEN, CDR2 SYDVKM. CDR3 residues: CASSLSDEAFF. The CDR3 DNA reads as TGTGCCAGCAGTTTAAGCGATGAAGCTTTCTTT.